A selection of T cell receptor beta chains follows, all from one sample in a study of CD4+ T cells in melanoma. TCRdb's table, derived via immunoSEQ multiplex PCR, lists solely in-frame clones and lacks some. This repertoire shows 15,000 or so clones, more than 55% found once; its top ten account for approximately 15%. Sequenced sample: cells from a culture (not recorded whether cultured in vitro). The receptors were sampled from a human donor with melanoma. The CDR3 runs from the conserved cysteine through the conserved F or W. The order of the fields is V gene, D gene, clone size, J gene, CDR3 protein, CDR3 DNA. A D gene is named only where the DNA matches it firmly. The size field is filled for only some rows; it gives once, few, many or a size class.

>TRBV30|NA|NA|TRBJ2-7
CAWTRAEGLLEPYEQYF
TGTGCCTGGACCCGGGCCGAGGGGCTATTAGAACCCTACGAGCAGTACTTC
>TRBV11-2|NA|few|TRBJ2-7
CASSLSLSSNYEQYF
TGTGCCAGCAGCTTATCGCTTTCATCAAACTACGAGCAGTACTTC
>TRBV7-9|NA|NA|TRBJ1-2
CASSLVRVGGYTF
TGTGCCAGCAGCTTAGTAAGGGTCGGGGGCTACACCTTC
>TRBV7-6|NA|few|TRBJ2-1
CASSSLSLSSNEQFF
TGTGCCAGCAGCTCACTCTCTCTAAGCTCCAATGAGCAGTTCTTC
>TRBV6-4|NA|NA|TRBJ1-3
CASSDGVSSGNTIYF
TGTGCCAGCAGTGACGGGGTTAGCTCTGGAAACACCATATATTTT
>TRBV29-1|TRBD1|NA|TRBJ1-4
CSVVRTGSNEKLFF
TGCAGCGTTGTAAGGACAGGGAGTAATGAAAAACTGTTTTTT
>TRBV19|NA|few|TRBJ1-2
CASSIPERGGGYTF
TGTGCCAGTAGTATACCCGAAAGGGGTGGCGGCTACACCTTC
>TRBV13|NA|NA|TRBJ2-6
CASSPTGGANVLTF
TGTGCCAGCAGCCCGACGGGGGGGGCCAACGTCCTGACTTTC
>TRBV19|TRBD2|NA|TRBJ2-5
CASSMGAGGPETQYF
TGTGCCAGTAGTATGGGAGCGGGGGGGCCGGAGACCCAGTACTTC
>TRBV13|NA|NA|TRBJ2-7
CASSFRRSYEQYF
TGTGCCAGCAGCTTTAGAAGGTCCTACGAGCAGTACTTC
>TRBV10-2|TRBD2|NA|TRBJ2-2
CASRKAGANTGELFF
TGCGCCAGCAGAAAAGCGGGGGCGAACACCGGGGAGCTGTTTTTT
>TRBV5-5|NA|NA|TRBJ1-4
CASSEAFGRVGEKLFF
TGTGCCAGCAGCGAGGCCTTCGGCAGGGTGGGCGAAAAACTGTTTTTT
>TRBV6-1|NA|once|TRBJ1-5
CASTWDPNQPQHF
TGTGCCAGCACCTGGGATCCCAATCAGCCCCAGCATTTT
>TRBV2|TRBD1|large|TRBJ1-1
CASSAEGQGTTEAFF
TGTGCCAGCAGTGCTGAGGGACAGGGCACCACTGAAGCTTTCTTT
>TRBV5-1|NA|NA|TRBJ2-7
CASSWAGAYEQYF
TGCGCCAGCAGCTGGGCCGGAGCCTACGAGCAGTACTTC
>TRBV6-6|TRBD1|NA|TRBJ2-4
CASSYYTGTGVNIQYF
TGTGCCAGCAGTTACTACACCGGGACAGGGGTAAACATTCAGTACTTC
>TRBV5-4|NA|NA|TRBJ2-5
CASSLAGAQETQYF
TGTGCCAGCAGCTTGGCAGGGGCCCAAGAGACCCAGTACTTC
>TRBV7-9|NA|NA|TRBJ1-2
CASSLRDGPYGYTF
TGTGCCAGCAGCTTGCGAGACGGACCCTATGGCTACACCTTC
>TRBV7-9|NA|NA|TRBJ1-1
CASTAGGRTEAFF
TGTGCCAGCACCGCTGGGGGCCGCACTGAAGCTTTCTTT
>TRBV30|NA|NA|TRBJ1-1
CAFGHTEAFF
TGTGCCTTTGGACATACTGAAGCTTTCTTT
>TRBV6-5|NA|NA|TRBJ2-1
CASSYSVWGNEQFF
TGTGCCAGCAGTTACTCAGTCTGGGGGAATGAGCAGTTCTTC
>TRBV7-3|NA|few|TRBJ2-5
CASSLTPDQETQYF
TGTGCCAGCAGCTTAACTCCAGACCAAGAGACCCAGTACTTC
>TRBV4-1|NA|NA|TRBJ2-5
CASSQHASVQETQYF
TGCGCCAGCAGCCAGCATGCTAGCGTCCAAGAGACCCAGTACTTC
>TRBV30|NA|NA|TRBJ1-1
CAWSVLSKSEAFF
TGTGCCTGGAGTGTTCTGTCAAAGTCTGAAGCTTTCTTT
>TRBV7-3|NA|few|TRBJ2-5
CASSSSTSQETQYF
TGTGCCAGCAGCTCCTCGACTAGTCAAGAGACCCAGTACTTC
>TRBV7-9|TRBD1|NA|TRBJ2-6
CASSPGTGIYGANVLTF
TGTGCCAGCAGCCCCGGGACAGGGATATACGGGGCCAACGTCCTGACTTTC
>TRBV19|NA|NA|TRBJ2-7
CASSTTGRYEQYF
TGTGCCAGTAGTACGACGGGACGTTACGAGCAGTACTTC
>TRBV11-3|NA|NA|TRBJ2-7
CASSLARSSEQYF
TGTGCCAGCAGCTTAGCCCGGTCCTCGGAGCAGTACTTC
>TRBV4-1|NA|NA|TRBJ2-7
CASSPRPGQESYEQYF
TGCGCCAGCAGCCCGCGGCCAGGCCAAGAGTCCTACGAGCAGTACTTC
>TRBV6-5|TRBD1|few|TRBJ1-2
CASRQTGAHGYTF
TGTGCCAGCAGACAGACAGGGGCCCATGGCTACACCTTC
>TRBV7-9|NA|NA|TRBJ2-7
CASSLRLSEQYF
TGTGCCAGCAGCTTAAGGCTATCTGAGCAGTACTTC
>TRBV6-5|TRBD1|NA|TRBJ1-1
CASSYRWTGGNTEAFF
TGTGCCAGCAGTTACCGTTGGACAGGTGGGAACACTGAAGCTTTCTTT